The 14 T cell receptor beta chains presented below share a single source sample, sequenced in a study of T cell clonotyping in hematopoietic cell transplantation. Profiling relied on immunoSEQ multiplex PCR, and the TCRdb table lists in-frame clones only, not all of them. The profile shows 40,000 to 55,000 clones, 90% to 95% of them singletons. The sample comprised peripheral blood mononuclear cells. Source of these receptors: a woman in her fifties or sixties in good health. Some clones in this sample may be carry-over from other donors' samples.

The gene calls are TRBV9 and TRBJ2-3; 10 positions agree with TRBD1. With 4 bases clipped from V and 3 bases from J, the junction kept 5 bases outside the gene matches. Germline CDR1 SGDLS, CDR2 YYNGEE. The CDR3 is 15 amino acids. The CDR3 region is CASSPRTGGTDTQYF. The CDR3 DNA sequence: TGTGCCAGCAGCCCTCGGACAGGGGGAACAGATACGCAGTATTTT.

This clone was detected only once. This chain uses TRBV25-1 with TRBJ1-6; D is ambiguous. V lost 6 bases to trimming and J lost 5 bases, with 11 bases between them. CDR1 MGHDK and CDR2 SYGVNS come from the germline V gene. The CDR3 runs to 14 residues. The CDR3 reads CASRRYTNNSPLHF. The CDR3 region has the DNA TGTGCCAGCAGGAGGTACACCAATAATTCACCCCTCCACTTT.

This chain connects TRBV19 to TRBJ1-2, with a possible D match to TRBD1 (5 bases). Germline V gives CDR1 LNHDA, CDR2 SQIVND (reference sequence). The V gene lost 8 bases and the J gene lost 2 bases, with 12 bases spanning the gap. This CDR3 region has 13 residues. CDR3 residues: CASGGEANYGYTF. In DNA, the CDR3 is TGTGCCAGTGGGGGGGAGGCGAACTATGGCTACACCTTC.

The genes are TRBV5-1 and TRBJ2-3; 7 bases are a match to TRBD2. There are 16 residues in the CDR3. The germline CDR1 and CDR2 sequences are SGHRS and YFSETQ. The V segment lost 4 bases and the J segment 4 bases; nucleotides outside the gene matches: 12. The CDR3 sequence is CASSRGGGTWADTQYF. Here the CDR3 DNA reads TGCGCCAGCAGCCGCGGCGGGGGAACGTGGGCAGATACGCAGTATTTT.

The gene calls are TRBV5-1 and TRBJ1-4; TRBD1 matches at 11 bases. The CDR3 has 17 residues. CDR1 is SGHRS, CDR2 YFSETQ, per germline. V shed 0 bases and J 3 bases; nucleotides not matched to a gene: 4. In DNA form, the CDR3 reads TGCGCCAGCAGCTTGGCCGGACAGGGGGCCGCTAATGAAAAACTGTTTTTT. It translates to CASSLAGQGAANEKLFF.

This clone was observed a single time. As DNA, the CDR3 is TGTGCCAGCAGCAAAGCGCTCGCGGGGTACGAGCAGTACTTC. It specifies CASSKALAGYEQYF. The gene calls are TRBV21-1 and TRBJ2-7; whether TRBD2, the table's D call, matches the DNA was not checked. TRBV21-1 is a pseudogene segment. The CDR3 is 14 amino acids.

The J gene is TRBJ2-5, the V gene TRBV27, with D hard to call. Trimming shortened V by 1 base and J by 2 bases, and 5 bases separated the two germline ends. The CDR3 runs to 13 residues. The germline gives CDR1 MNHEY, CDR2 SMNVEV (reference sequence). CDR3 amino acids: CASSLYGQETQYF. The CDR3 DNA reads as TGTGCCAGCAGTTTATACGGTCAAGAGACCCAGTACTTC.

This chain connects TRBV6-6 to TRBJ2-5; 7 bases align to TRBD1. The CDR3 consists of 16 residues. Germline lookup yields CDR1 MNHNY and CDR2 SVGAGI (reference sequence). V was clipped by 6 bases and J by 2 bases; unmatched bases: 12. The DNA for the CDR3 is TGTGCCAGCAGCCGATCACCCCGGGACAGACAAGAGACCCAGTACTTC. Its protein is CASSRSPRDRQETQYF.

The chain couples TRBV29-1 to TRBJ1-1, with 7 bases identical to TRBD1. Germline loops: CDR1 SQVTM, CDR2 ANQGSEA. Trimming at V came to 4 bases and at J to 3 bases, leaving 14 bases not matched to a gene. The CDR3 is made up of 16 amino acids. In DNA form, the CDR3 reads TGCAGCGTTGCCCCACTACGGACAGGAGGGGACACTGAAGCTTTCTTT. Translating it yields CSVAPLRTGGDTEAFF.

The rearrangement links TRBV7-2 to TRBJ1-6; a possible D gene is TRBD1 (6 bases). The V gene lost 5 bases and the J gene lost 8 bases, with 16 bases spanning the gap. The CDR3 covers 15 residues. Germline CDR1 SGHTA, CDR2 FQGNSA. The CDR3: CASSQSQGPDSPLHF. The CDR3 DNA reads TGTGCCAGCAGCCAGTCACAGGGTCCGGATTCACCCCTCCACTTT.

The V and J genes are TRBV7-2 and TRBJ2-5; a possible D gene is TRBD2 (5 bases). Germline CDR1 reads SGHTA; CDR2 reads FQGNSA. Trimming shortened V by 1 base and J by 1 base, and 7 bases separated the two germline ends. This CDR3 contains 14 residues. The CDR3 nucleotides are TGTGCCAGCAGCTTAGTCGGGGTCCAAGAGACCCAGTACTTC. Translation: CASSLVGVQETQYF.

The rearrangement uses TRBV15 and TRBJ2-2; D remains ambiguous. Germline V gene sequence: CDR1 LNHNV, CDR2 YYDKDF (reference sequence). CDR3 length: 14 residues. Trimming shortened V by 2 bases and J by 7 bases, and 11 bases separated the two germline ends. The CDR3 loop is CATSRQRQDGELFF. CDR3 DNA sequence: TGTGCCACCAGCAGACAAAGACAAGACGGGGAGCTGTTTTTT.

The chain is built from TRBV4-3 and TRBJ2-5; D uncertain. The CDR3 extends over 13 amino acids. V was cut by 1 base and J by 0 bases, with 3 bases left in between. Germline CDR1 is LGHNA and CDR2 is YSLEER. The CDR3 here is CASSQGHQETQYF. The CDR3 DNA is TGCGCCAGCAGCCAAGGGCACCAAGAGACCCAGTACTTC.

The chain is built from TRBV4-3 and TRBJ2-1; TRBD2 matches 8 bases. With 2 bases clipped from V and 5 bases from J, the junction kept 8 bases outside the gene matches. The CDR3 is 16 residues long. Germline CDR1 reads LGHNA; CDR2 reads YSLEER. In DNA, the CDR3 is TGCGCCAGCAGCCAATATCAACTAGCGGCCAACAATGAGCAGTTCTTC. Protein sequence: CASSQYQLAANNEQFF.